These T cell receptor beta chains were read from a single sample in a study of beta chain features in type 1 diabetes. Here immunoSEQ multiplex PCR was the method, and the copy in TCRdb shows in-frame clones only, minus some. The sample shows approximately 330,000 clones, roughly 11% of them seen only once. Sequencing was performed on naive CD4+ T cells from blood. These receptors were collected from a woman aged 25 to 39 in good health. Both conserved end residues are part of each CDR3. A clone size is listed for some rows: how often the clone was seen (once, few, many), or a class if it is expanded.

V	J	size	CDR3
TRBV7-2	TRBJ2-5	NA	CASSLAPGGGYQETQYF
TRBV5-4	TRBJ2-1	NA	CASSQPGLTHNEQFF
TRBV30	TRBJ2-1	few	CAWRKAGGNEQFF
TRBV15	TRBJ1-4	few	CATSRANQAGGNEKLFF
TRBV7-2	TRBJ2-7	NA	CASSQAGGSSYEQYF
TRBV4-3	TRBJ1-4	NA	CASSQESPGNNEKLFF
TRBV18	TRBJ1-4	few	CASSTGTDREKLFF
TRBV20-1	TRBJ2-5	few	CSAGAGETQYF
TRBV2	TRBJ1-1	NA	CASSEWRDRDTEAFF
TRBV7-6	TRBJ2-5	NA	CASSQSGETQYF
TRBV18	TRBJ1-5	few	CASSPLGGTGGNQPQHF
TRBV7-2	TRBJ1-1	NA	CASSTFLQGADTEAFF
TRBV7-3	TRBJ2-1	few	CASSLGTAYNEQFF
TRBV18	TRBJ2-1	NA	CASSRGTGAPNEQFF
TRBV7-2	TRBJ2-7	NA	CASSLDPGVYEQYF
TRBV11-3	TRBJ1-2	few	CASSLNGQYGYTF
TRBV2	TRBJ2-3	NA	CASQDAGDTQYF
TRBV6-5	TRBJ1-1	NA	CASSLDRGSAEAFF
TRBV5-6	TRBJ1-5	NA	CASSRLWTGSGNQPQHF
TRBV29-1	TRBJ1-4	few	CSAATGGSEKLFF
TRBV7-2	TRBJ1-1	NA	CASSLAGTANTEAFF
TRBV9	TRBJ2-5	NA	CASSVSGLAGGETQYF
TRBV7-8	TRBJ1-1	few	CASSPDRTEAFF
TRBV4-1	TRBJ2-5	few	CASSQGGDRPKETQYF
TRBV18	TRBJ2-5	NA	CASSPPNAATGGKKTQYF
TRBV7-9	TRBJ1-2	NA	CASSLGTDIGYTF
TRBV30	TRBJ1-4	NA	CAWSVGGYNEKLFF
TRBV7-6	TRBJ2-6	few	CASSLRGGVGANVLTF
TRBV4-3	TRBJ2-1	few	CASSRSGSNYNEQFF
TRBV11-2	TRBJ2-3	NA	CASSAWGGRTDTQYF
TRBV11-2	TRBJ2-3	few	CASSFPGTPSNTQYF
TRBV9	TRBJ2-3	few	CASSAREGGTDTQYF
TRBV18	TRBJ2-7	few	CASSPPGRSSYEQYF
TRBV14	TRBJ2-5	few	CASSQATSGSWTQYF
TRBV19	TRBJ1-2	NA	CASSSLQGPYRGYTF
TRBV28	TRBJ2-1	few	CASSFSGGSYNEQFF
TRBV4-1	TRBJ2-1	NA	CASSQERGLAGDEQFF
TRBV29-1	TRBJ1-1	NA	CSGHRDSRTEAFF
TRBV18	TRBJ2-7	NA	CASSPRAGGPNEQYF
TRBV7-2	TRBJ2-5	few	CASSPRERETQYF
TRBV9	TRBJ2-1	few	CASSVAGGASGRKEQFF
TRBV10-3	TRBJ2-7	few	CAISGDRGPYEQYF
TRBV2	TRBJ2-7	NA	CASRANRQGAVYEQYF
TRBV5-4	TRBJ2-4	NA	CASSAAMGVGGAKNIQYF
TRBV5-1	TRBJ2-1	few	CASSSGTSGNEQFF
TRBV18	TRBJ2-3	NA	CASSPPGLASTDTQYF